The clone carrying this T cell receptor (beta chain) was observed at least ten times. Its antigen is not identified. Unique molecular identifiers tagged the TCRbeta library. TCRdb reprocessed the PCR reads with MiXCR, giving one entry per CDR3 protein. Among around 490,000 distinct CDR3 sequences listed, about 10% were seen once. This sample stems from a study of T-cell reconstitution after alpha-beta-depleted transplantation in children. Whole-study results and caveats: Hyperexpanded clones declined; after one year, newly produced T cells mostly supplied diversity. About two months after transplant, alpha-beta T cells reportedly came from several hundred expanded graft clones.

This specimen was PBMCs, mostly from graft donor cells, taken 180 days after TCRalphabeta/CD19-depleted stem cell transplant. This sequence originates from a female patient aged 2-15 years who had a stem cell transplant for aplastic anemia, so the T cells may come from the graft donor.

DNA for the CDR3: TGCAGTGCTAGAGACAATCAGCCCCAGCATTTT. Its protein is CSARDNQPQHF. This chain links TRBV20-1 with TRBJ1-5, with D unresolved. Per germline, CDR1 DFQATT and CDR2 SNEGSKA (reference sequence). Between the trimmed V and J ends, which lost 0 bases and 3 bases, there was a span of 0 bases. The CDR3 is 11 amino acids.